This T cell receptor beta chain derives from a study of blood T cell repertoires in COVID-19. Turning to the study itself: Both acute and convalescent COVID-19 samples were obtained from the United States, Italy and Spain. The analysed material was cDNA or gDNA that came from T cells, B-cell-depleted T cells, or PBMCs.

In the study's own analysis: Reference gene primer amplification gave nucleated cell count estimates. Libraries were prepared by immunoSEQ multiplex PCR; TCRdb keeps only in-frame clonotypes and omits some of them. V and J calls and clone size are as listed in that table; D and trimming were resolved from the DNA. The table records over 250,000 clones, over 75% of them present only once. The germline gives CDR1 SGHTA, CDR2 FQGTGA. V lost 5 bases to trimming and J lost 9 bases; unmatched junction nucleotides: 13. CDR3 size: 16 residues. The sample comprised peripheral blood. This receptor was taken from a woman in her 70s with acute or convalescent COVID-19. V is TRBV7-3 and J is TRBJ2-1, with 10 bases fitting TRBD2. As DNA, the CDR3 is TGTGCCAGCAGCACCAGCGGGGGGGCCGGTCCACGTGAGCAGTTCTTC. It is translated as CASSTSGGAGPREQFF. Full variable domain (outside the CDR3, taken from reference TRBV7-3 and TRBJ2-1): GAGVSQTPSNKVTEKGKYVELRCDPISGHTALYWYRQSLGQGPEFLIYFQGTGAADDSGLPNDRFFAVRPEGSVSTLKIQRTERGDSAVYLCASSTSGGAGPREQFFGPGTRLTVL.